The T cell receptor beta chain under discussion was sequenced for a study of blood T cell repertoires in COVID-19. The overall study: Sources were T cells, B-cell-depleted T cells, or PBMCs; the material itself was cDNA or gDNA.

In germline, CDR1 is PRHDT, CDR2 FYEKMQ (reference sequence). CDR3 length equals 13 residues. Trimming took 5 bases from V and 9 from J, leaving 14 bases between them. TCRdb keeps only in-frame clones here, not all; method: immunoSEQ multiplex PCR. The sample holds around 340,000 clones; 86% are singletons and the top ten take around 7.5%. Source material: peripheral blood. The V and J genes are TRBV13 and TRBJ2-1; D possibly corresponds to TRBD1 (6 bases). The source of this sequence is a woman aged 60 to 75 with COVID-19, enrolled during active disease. The CDR3 DNA reads as TGTGCCAGCAGCCCAGGGGCTATCCGTGAGCAGTTCTTC. It encodes CASSPGAIREQFF.